These 9 T cell receptor beta chains were all obtained from the same sample, sequenced in a study of blood T cell repertoires in COVID-19. TCRdb's table, derived via immunoSEQ multiplex PCR, lists solely in-frame clones and lacks some. The data hold roughly 21,000 clones, with about 89% observed a single time. Sequencing input: peripheral blood. All receptors derive from a man between 65 and 85 years old with active COVID-19.

The chain has TRBV4-1 and TRBJ2-7, with D possibly TRBD2 on 6 matching bases. CDR1 and CDR2 from the germline V gene are MGHRA and YSYEKL. V shed 4 bases and J shed 2 bases, with 15 bases lying between them. The CDR3 covers 15 residues. This CDR3 reads CASSPGRGVAYEQYF. For the CDR3, the DNA is TGCGCCAGCAGCCCTGGGCGCGGGGTAGCCTACGAGCAGTACTTC.

The chain carries TRBV18 and TRBJ2-1, with 10 bases matching TRBD2. Germline CDR1 KGHSH, CDR2 LQKENI. The ends lost 9 bases at V and 6 bases at J; junction bases unmatched: 11. The CDR3 has 15 amino acids. The CDR3 loop is CASSTGTSAPNEQFF. The CDR3 DNA reads TGTGCCAGTTCAACCGGGACTAGCGCTCCCAATGAGCAGTTCTTC.

This sequence joins TRBV19 and TRBJ1-1, with 10 bases lining up with TRBD1. The V segment lost 7 bases and the J segment 5 bases; nucleotides outside the gene matches: 7. The CDR3 is made up of 14 amino acids. CDR1 is LNHDA and CDR2 is SQIVND in the germline V gene (reference sequence). The CDR3: CASTADRGKTEAFF. The DNA for the CDR3 is TGTGCCAGTACAGCGGACAGGGGGAAAACTGAAGCTTTCTTT.

This clone was counted between two and nine times. The chain couples TRBV29-1 to TRBJ2-5, with TRBD2 matching over 7 bases. Germline CDR1 SQVTM, CDR2 ANQGSEA. The V gene end was trimmed by 0 bases and the J gene end by 0 bases; junction bases not matched to a gene: 13. The CDR3 contains 18 residues. CDR3 DNA: TGCAGCGTTGAAGAAGGTGCTTGGAGCGGGGAGTACCAAGAGACCCAGTACTTC. It yields the protein CSVEEGAWSGEYQETQYF.

The sample holds one count of this clone. This sequence joins TRBV11-3 and TRBJ1-3; 9 bases are shared with TRBD1. Germline values: CDR1 SGHNT, CDR2 YENEEA. V was clipped by 4 bases and J by 3 bases; unmatched bases: 4. This CDR3 has 15 amino acids. The DNA for the CDR3 is TGTGCCAGCAGCTCGGGACAGGGTGATGGAAACACCATATATTTT. The encoded protein is CASSSGQGDGNTIYF.

This rearrangement joins TRBV4-1 to TRBJ1-1; 8 bases match TRBD1. The J segment lost 0 bases and the V segment lost 3 bases, leaving 3 bases of the junction unmatched. CDR1 is MGHRA, CDR2 YSYEKL, per germline. The CDR3 consists of 15 residues. CDR3 region: CASSHPTGVNTEAFF. The CDR3, as DNA: TGCGCCAGCAGCCATCCGACAGGGGTGAACACTGAAGCTTTCTTT.

The V call is TRBV18, the J call TRBJ2-5; TRBD1 matches 9 bases. The length of the CDR3 is 13 residues. V shed 6 bases and J 3 bases; nucleotides not matched to a gene: 2. From germline, CDR1 is KGHSH and CDR2 LQKENI. CDR3 DNA: TGTGCCAGCTCCAGGGACAGGGAAGAGACCCAGTACTTC. Residues: CASSRDREETQYF.

V gene TRBV5-6 combines with J gene TRBJ2-7; 9 nucleotides align to TRBD1. Germline V gene lookup returns CDR1 SGHDT and CDR2 YYEEEE. The CDR3 is 16 residues long. The trim removed 4 bases at V and 1 base at J, leaving 9 bases unmatched. The CDR3 sequence: CASSLGQGRRSYEQYF. CDR3 nucleotide sequence: TGTGCCAGCAGCCTCGGACAGGGGAGAAGGTCCTACGAGCAGTACTTC.

This chain links TRBV12-3 or TRBV12-4 with TRBJ1-3; tentative D call: TRBD1 (6 bases). The CDR3 extends over 13 amino acids. Trimming took off 4 bases at V and 4 bases at J, with 8 bases between the two ends. The CDR3 DNA is TGTGCCAGCAGTTCCGGACAGGGAAACACCATATATTTT. Amino acid sequence: CASSSGQGNTIYF.